The sequence of this T cell receptor (beta chain) was determined in a study of blood T cell repertoires in COVID-19. Study in general: Acute-phase and convalescent COVID-19 samples originated in the United States, Italy and Spain. PBMCs, B-cell-depleted T cells, or T cells provided the cDNA or gDNA that made up the material.

In the source study's methods: Estimates of nucleated cell counts were drawn from the amplification of reference gene primers. The repertoire was sequenced with immunoSEQ multiplex PCR; TCRdb's copy has only in-frame clones and lacks some. V and J calls and clone size are as listed in that table; D and trimming were resolved from the DNA. The sample includes about 120,000 clones, roughly nine tenths of them seen just once. The germline CDR1 and CDR2 sequences are SNHLY and FYNNEI. The CDR3 has 13 residues. Deletions cut 11 bases from V and 1 base from J, with 14 bases between. The chain combines TRBV2 with TRBJ1-1; a weak D match, TRBD1 (5 bases). Sequencing was done on a sample of peripheral blood. The sequence was collected from a human donor with active COVID-19. The donor label of this sample is uncertain. The CDR3 bases are TGTGCCGGCGGGACCCGTCCGAACACTGAAGCTTTCTTT. This sequence encodes CAGGTRPNTEAFF.